This TCR beta chain was retrieved from a study of T cell responses to AZD1222 COVID-19 vaccine. General study results and limits: No repertoire was sampled before or during the peak T cell response, only after it. Donors in the cohort were predominantly white British and more often female, and clonal diversity was possibly underestimated.

Some clones are missing from TCRdb's copy, which holds only in-frame ones; the method was immunoSEQ multiplex PCR. The repertoire includes under 150,000 clones, 75% to 95% of them detected once, and approximately 2.7% sits in the top ten. About this clone itself: Its specificity is not known.

The TCR was taken from an adult in good health. The material was peripheral blood, obtained on day 0 of MenACWY control vaccination.

Written as DNA, the CDR3 is TGTGCCAGCAGCCCCTACTTTTTAGGGGGGACCTATAGCAATCAGCCCCAGCATTTT. It is translated as CASSPYFLGGTYSNQPQHF. The J gene is TRBJ1-5, the V gene TRBV5-7, with TRBD1 as a possible D gene (6 bases). TRBV5-7 is an open reading frame whose function is uncertain. Trimming cost V 4 bases and J 0 bases, with 23 bases left between them. The CDR3 sequence is 19 residues long.